This is a list of T cell receptor beta chains from one sample in a study of beta chain features in type 1 diabetes. The repertoire was sequenced with immunoSEQ multiplex PCR; TCRdb's copy has only in-frame clones and lacks some. The sample yields some 220,000 clones, about a tenth seen once. The sample taken for sequencing was central memory CD4+ T cells from blood. The receptors here all came from a man between 18 and 29 years old in good health. Each CDR3 is given with its conserved first and last residue.

v_gene: TRBV2; len: 14; CDR3aa: CASSEGPTDQPQHF
v_gene: TRBV27; len: 18; CDR3aa: CASNLDGPAPTNTGELFF
v_gene: TRBV18; len: 18; CDR3aa: CASSPPPQDSGGTDTQYF
v_gene: TRBV7-9; len: 14; CDR3aa: CASSSRQGQETQYF
v_gene: TRBV30; len: 14; CDR3aa: CAWSVSRRSIEQYF
v_gene: TRBV7-9; len: 15; CDR3aa: CASSLEGAKNQPQHF
v_gene: TRBV5-6; len: 15; CDR3aa: CASSPGLAGQETQYF
v_gene: TRBV6-5; len: 15; CDR3aa: CASSPSGLAVETQYF
v_gene: TRBV30; len: 12; CDR3aa: CASNRARTEAFF
v_gene: TRBV7-9; len: 16; CDR3aa: CASSRGQGTNTGELFF
v_gene: TRBV15; len: 14; CDR3aa: CATRPPGQGSGYTF
v_gene: TRBV29-1; len: 13; CDR3aa: CSVSSALGYEQYF
v_gene: TRBV30; len: 14; CDR3aa: CAWNKGLDTGELFF
v_gene: TRBV4-2; len: 13; CDR3aa: CATKEAGANVLTF
v_gene: TRBV23-1; len: 17; CDR3aa: CASSQSGRRRDSYEQYF
v_gene: TRBV7-2; len: 13; CDR3aa: CASSLGSGQEQFF
v_gene: TRBV7-9; len: 14; CDR3aa: CASSLGGGRSEQYF